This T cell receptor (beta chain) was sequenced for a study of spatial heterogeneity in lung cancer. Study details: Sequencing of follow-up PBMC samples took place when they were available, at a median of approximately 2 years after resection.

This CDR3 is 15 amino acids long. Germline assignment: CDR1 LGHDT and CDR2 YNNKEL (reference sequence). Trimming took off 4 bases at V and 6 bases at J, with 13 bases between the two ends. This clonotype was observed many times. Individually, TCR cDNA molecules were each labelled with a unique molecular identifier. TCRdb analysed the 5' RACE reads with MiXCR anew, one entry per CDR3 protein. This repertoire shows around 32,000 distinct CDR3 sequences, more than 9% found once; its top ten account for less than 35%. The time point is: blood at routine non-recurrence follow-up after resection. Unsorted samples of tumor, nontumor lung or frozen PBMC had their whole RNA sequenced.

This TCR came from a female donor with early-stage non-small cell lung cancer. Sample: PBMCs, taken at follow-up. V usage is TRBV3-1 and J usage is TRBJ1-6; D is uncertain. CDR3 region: CASSPVVGGNSPLHF. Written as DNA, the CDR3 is TGTGCCAGCAGCCCAGTTGTGGGCGGTAATTCACCCCTCCACTTT.